This T cell receptor (beta chain) was found in a study of blood T cell repertoires in COVID-19. Study at large: Collection of acute and convalescent COVID-19 samples took place in the United States, Italy and Spain. From T cells, B-cell-depleted T cells, or PBMCs came the material, which was cDNA or gDNA.

The V and J ends lost 1 base and 5 bases respectively, with 11 bases between them. The CDR3 sequence is 15 residues long. From germline, CDR1 is KGHDR and CDR2 SFDVKD. Authors' analysis steps: Amplification from reference gene primers served as the basis for estimated nucleated cell counts. Method: immunoSEQ multiplex PCR; TCRdb's copy keeps in-frame clones and lacks some. V, J and clone size derive from that table, while D and trimming were established from the DNA sequence. The sample lists more than 55,000 clones; around 83% were seen once. This clonotype was obtained from an elderly woman with acute or convalescent COVID-19. The specimen was peripheral blood. V usage is TRBV24-1 and J usage is TRBJ2-1, with a weak D call TRBD2 (5 bases). The CDR3 DNA is TGTGCCACCAGTGATTTTTCCGGGCGGGACAATGAGCAGTTCTTC. This sequence encodes CATSDFSGRDNEQFF.